The rows below give T cell receptor beta chains drawn from one sample of a study of blood T cells in healthy people across ages. TCRdb analysed the 5' RACE reads with MiXCR anew, one entry per CDR3 protein. This sample has 700,000 or so distinct CDR3 sequences, with about a fifth found just once. The source material was blood. The receptors were sampled from a man in his 70s in good health. The conserved cysteine and the conserved F or W are not part of the CDR3 here.

J: TRBJ2-2
V: TRBV6-5
CDR3: ASSVGHGELF

J: TRBJ2-5
V: TRBV25-1
CDR3: ASSEYIQETQY

J: TRBJ2-1
V: TRBV7-9
CDR3: ASSLALGGGLIGEQF

J: TRBJ1-3
V: TRBV29-1
CDR3: SVGRDTTGNTIY

J: TRBJ2-3
V: TRBV12-3/TRBV12-4
CDR3: ASSFSASGGSTQY

J: TRBJ2-5
V: TRBV20-1
CDR3: SARAQTGGETQY

J: TRBJ1-1
V: TRBV7-8
CDR3: ASSSPWGGTEAF

J: TRBJ2-7
V: TRBV6-1
CDR3: ASSALPGQGAQEQY

J: TRBJ2-2
V: TRBV11-2
CDR3: ASSLLVTGELF

J: TRBJ2-1
V: TRBV5-1
CDR3: ASSLVGNHEQF

J: TRBJ2-7
V: TRBV6-1
CDR3: ASRVNYEQY

J: TRBJ1-3
V: TRBV28
CDR3: ASSSQPGRQGGQLNTIY

J: TRBJ2-1
V: TRBV29-1
CDR3: SVGTGTYNEQF

J: TRBJ2-3
V: TRBV7-2
CDR3: ASSLAFSIGSTDTQY

J: TRBJ1-2
V: TRBV6-1
CDR3: ASSLHSGTLNYGYT

J: TRBJ1-2
V: TRBV20-1
CDR3: SAPRGVRYGYT

J: TRBJ1-1
V: TRBV4-2
CDR3: ASSQGWGDVNTEAF

J: TRBJ1-2
V: TRBV20-1
CDR3: SARDPGQGNYGYT

J: TRBJ1-5
V: TRBV7-2
CDR3: ASSSNLNQPQH

J: TRBJ2-3
V: TRBV19
CDR3: ASSIQTSGRARTDTQY

J: TRBJ1-1
V: TRBV20-1
CDR3: SATSTGITEAF

J: TRBJ1-2
V: TRBV7-9
CDR3: ASSLRESDYGYT

J: TRBJ2-3
V: TRBV21-1
CDR3: ASRETGPPGDTQY

J: TRBJ2-1
V: TRBV7-6
CDR3: ASGTRGAYNEQF